The present TCR beta chain was sequenced within a study of blood T cell repertoires in COVID-19. The authors' processing: Amplifying reference gene primers gave estimates of nucleated cell counts. The method was immunoSEQ multiplex PCR; TCRdb's version includes in-frame clones alone and lacks a portion of them. The V and J calls and the clone size are those of that table, but D and trimming were determined from the DNA. The data contain 160,000 or so clones, around 83% of them singletons. V was pared by 1 base and J by 12 bases, with 12 bases of the junction left unmatched. This CDR3 contains 15 residues. Germline CDR1 is SGHAT and CDR2 is FQDESV (reference sequence).

V usage is TRBV11-1 and J usage is TRBJ2-4; 7 positions match TRBD1. The sequence derives from a human donor in a cohort sampled during active COVID-19. The material sequenced was peripheral blood. The DNA of the CDR3 is TGTGCCAGCAGCTTAGGACCCCCCCCGACAGGGACTCAGTACTTC. Amino acids: CASSLGPPPTGTQYF.